The clone carrying this T cell receptor beta chain has more than one count but fewer than ten. The record originates from a study of blood T cells in healthy people across ages. For the second PCR, which ran for roughly 6 to 12 cycles, a sample-barcoded 5' primer and a J-beta primer mix were used. MiXCR, applied by TCRdb to the 5' RACE reads, yields one record per CDR3 protein. The sample consists of some 760,000 distinct CDR3 sequences, 20% to 30% of them appearing once. The V and J ends lost 3 bases and 6 bases, in that order; junction bases with no gene match: 5. Germline CDR1 reads SNHLY; CDR2 reads FYNNEI. The CDR3 totals 16 residues. Separately, the same data were catalogued under a study of T cells of mothers and their children.

This receptor was obtained from a boy between 10 and 17 years old in good health. The source material was blood. The rearrangement uses TRBV2 and TRBJ2-2; TRBD2 matches 12 bases. The CDR3 region is CASSDTSGRRAGELFF. The CDR3, as DNA: TGTGCCAGCAGTGATACTAGCGGGAGGAGGGCCGGGGAGCTGTTTTTT.